This T cell receptor (beta chain) was sequenced during a study of cytomegalovirus exposure and HLA in healthy donors. Notes on the study in general: Analysis was carried out at a later point, and it linked a missense DCLRE1C variant to TCR beta V- and J-gene trimming.

V lost 0 bases and J lost 5; bases outside the gene matches: 13. In germline, CDR1 is LNHDA, CDR2 SQIVND (reference sequence). This CDR3 spans 18 amino acids. Only one count was recorded for this clone. Its target is not known. Both 60 Vbeta primers and 13 Jbeta primers went into the PCR. The repertoire was sequenced with immunoSEQ multiplex PCR; TCRdb's copy has only in-frame clones and lacks some. The sample carries around 110,000 clones, about 68% recorded once. The V and J genes are TRBV19 and TRBJ2-1; 7 bases are a match to TRBD2. The specimen was PBMCs. The sequence was collected from a woman aged 40 to 49 in good health and CMV-seropositive. The CDR3 sequence is CASSIDGFAGEGHNEQFF. The CDR3 coding sequence is TGTGCCAGTAGTATAGATGGGTTTGCGGGAGAGGGCCACAATGAGCAGTTCTTC.